These 3 T cell receptor beta chains were all obtained from the same sample, sequenced in a study of control samples from healthy donors and cancer patients. Measured with immunoSEQ multiplex PCR; TCRdb has only the in-frame clones, and not every one. The table shows 130,000 or so clones, with 80% to 95% occurring only once. Material: blood. These receptors came from a man aged 40-55 years in good health.

The chain joins TRBV19 to TRBJ1-3, with unresolved D. The CDR3 sequence is 16 residues long. Germline V gives CDR1 LNHDA, CDR2 SQIVND (reference sequence). V dropped 7 bases and J dropped 0 bases, with 16 bases sitting between them. CDR3: CASTPKPFLSGNTIYF. CDR3 nucleotides: TGTGCCAGTACTCCTAAACCGTTCCTCTCTGGAAACACCATATATTTT.

The genes are TRBV30 and TRBJ1-1, with D hard to call. The CDR3 covers 12 residues. Looked up from germline, CDR1 is GTSNPN and CDR2 is SVGIG (reference sequence). V lost 5 bases and J lost 1, with 8 bases in between. As DNA, the CDR3 is TGTGCCTGGGATACAGCGAACACTGAAGCTTTCTTT. Residues: CAWDTANTEAFF.

The rearrangement joins TRBV19 to TRBJ1-1; possible D gene TRBD1, 5 bases. The CDR3 is made up of 13 amino acids. Germline-derived CDR1 and CDR2 are LNHDA and SQIVND (reference sequence). The V gene lost 7 bases and the J gene lost 1 base, with 10 bases spanning the gap. The CDR3 DNA sequence: TGTGCCAGTAACCTCGACAGGAACACTGAAGCTTTCTTT. Its translation is CASNLDRNTEAFF.